These 2 T cell receptor beta chains originate from one sample sequenced in a study of T cells in tumors after PD-1 blockade. TCRdb's copy holds only in-frame clones and misses some; the assay was immunoSEQ multiplex PCR. The data show around 5,000 clones, about 72% seen once. This specimen consisted of tumor tissue, obtained before anti-PD-1 treatment. These receptors all come from a human donor with cutaneous squamous cell carcinoma.

This chain connects TRBV3-1 (or the pseudogene TRBV3-2) to TRBJ2-1, with D perhaps TRBD1 or TRBD2 (5 bases each). The CDR3 extends over 13 amino acids. Trimming took off 2 bases at V and 9 bases at J, with 11 bases between the two ends. Germline values: CDR1 LGHDT, CDR2 YNNKEL (reference sequence). The CDR3 loop is CASSQILGVEQFF. CDR3 DNA: TGTGCCAGCAGCCAAATATTGGGGGTTGAGCAGTTCTTC.

This clone appeared a few times. The chain recombines TRBV24-1 with TRBJ2-2; D is undetermined. Trimming removed 7 bases at V and 2 bases at J, with 10 bases between. The germline V gene has CDR1 KGHDR and CDR2 SFDVKD. The CDR3 extends over 14 amino acids. The CDR3 DNA reads TGTGCCACCAGCCAAGAACTTAACACCGGGGAGCTGTTTTTT. Translating gives CATSQELNTGELFF.